This T cell receptor beta chain was documented in a study of OX40 agonist ivuxolimab in advanced cancers. Study context: The patients' treatment was ivuxolimab, an agonistic anti-OX40 (CD134) antibody. Dosing consisted of intravenous ivuxolimab at 0.01 to 10 mg/kg every 2 weeks.

Profiling relied on immunoSEQ multiplex PCR, and the TCRdb table lists in-frame clones only, not all of them. This table holds tens of thousands of clones, just under 90% found once. Trimming removed 2 bases from V and 5 bases from J; junction bases left unmatched: 9. Germline-derived CDR1 and CDR2 are SGHNT and YYREEE (reference sequence). The CDR3 loop spans 16 amino acids. Details on this clone: Its target is not known.

Overall study findings and caveats: Antigens targeted by the expanded peripheral T cells were not determined. CD4+ and CD8+ T cells in blood underwent clonal expansion by week 6 at 0.1 to 3.0 mg/kg.

This receptor was obtained from an adult with an advanced solid tumor such as melanoma, head and neck, liver or kidney cancer. This chain joins TRBV5-4 and TRBJ2-2; 7 bases map to TRBD2. The sample in question was CD4+ or CD8+ T cells sorted from blood, obtained in a trial of the OX40 agonist ivuxolimab. CDR3 coding DNA: TGTGCCAGCAGCTTTAGTGGGAGGGCCGGAACCGGGGAGCTGTTTTTT. Translated: CASSFSGRAGTGELFF. The whole variable domain, filled in from reference TRBV5-4 and TRBJ2-2, reads ETGVTQSPTHLIKTRGQQVTLRCSSQSGHNTVSWYQQALGQGPQFIFQYYREEENGRGNFPPRFSGLQFPNYSSELNVNALELDDSALYLCASSFSGRAGTGELFFGEGSRLTVL.